These T cell receptor beta chains were read from a single sample in a study of blood T cell repertoires in COVID-19. Profiling relied on immunoSEQ multiplex PCR, and the TCRdb table lists in-frame clones only, not all of them. The sample consists of tens of thousands of clones, 70% to 90% of them appearing once. Material: peripheral blood. The receptors here all came from a man aged 25 to 45 with acute or convalescent COVID-19. Each CDR3 is given with its conserved first and last residue. The order of the fields is J gene, clone size, D gene, V gene, CDR3 DNA, CDR3 protein. The D gene is left open where the match is weak. Part of the rows lack a size; the others show once, few, many or a class for expanded clones.

J: TRBJ2-3; size: .; D: .; V: TRBV27; DNA: TGTGCCAGCAGTTTTTCCAGGGGCACAGATACGCAGTATTTT; CDR3: CASSFSRGTDTQYF
J: TRBJ1-2; size: .; D: .; V: TRBV9; DNA: TGTGCCAGCAGCGGAACAGGGATCTATGGCTACACCTTC; CDR3: CASSGTGIYGYTF
J: TRBJ2-2; size: .; D: .; V: TRBV7-3; DNA: TGTGCCAGCAGCTCACAGTTGTCGAACACCGGGGAGCTGTTTTTT; CDR3: CASSSQLSNTGELFF
J: TRBJ1-5; size: .; D: TRBD1; V: TRBV20-1; DNA: TGCAGTGCTAGTGGGGACAGTGATCAGCCCCAGCATTTT; CDR3: CSASGDSDQPQHF
J: TRBJ2-1; size: .; D: TRBD1; V: TRBV10-3; DNA: TGTGCCATCAGTGAGTCAGAGGGGGCGACCTCTAAGTATGAGCAGTTCTTC; CDR3: CAISESEGATSKYEQFF
J: TRBJ1-3; size: .; D: .; V: TRBV20-1; DNA: TGCAGTGCTAGTTTTCCGGGGGTCTCAAACACCATATATTTT; CDR3: CSASFPGVSNTIYF
J: TRBJ1-1; size: .; D: .; V: TRBV5-6; DNA: TGTGCCAGCAGCTCAGGGCTCCGGGTCACTGAAGCTTTCTTT; CDR3: CASSSGLRVTEAFF
J: TRBJ2-7; size: .; D: .; V: TRBV6-2/TRBV6-3; DNA: TGTGCCAGCAGTTACTCAATGCGGCAGCCGTACGAGCAGTACTTC; CDR3: CASSYSMRQPYEQYF
J: TRBJ1-1; size: once; D: .; V: TRBV5-1; DNA: TGCGCCAGCAGCTTGGCCCCAGGCAAGGTTGAAGCTTTCTTT; CDR3: CASSLAPGKVEAFF
J: TRBJ2-1; size: .; D: TRBD2; V: TRBV18; DNA: TGTGCCAGCTCACCCCAGCGGGGGTACAATGAGCAGTTCTTC; CDR3: CASSPQRGYNEQFF
J: TRBJ2-5; size: .; D: TRBD2; V: TRBV7-8; DNA: TGTGCCAGCAGCCCTCCCTGGGGGGGAGAGACCCAGTACTTC; CDR3: CASSPPWGGETQYF
J: TRBJ1-1; size: .; D: .; V: TRBV11-2; DNA: TGTGCCAGCAGCTTACCGCGCGGAGGAACGAACACTGAAGCTTTCTTT; CDR3: CASSLPRGGTNTEAFF
J: TRBJ2-1; size: .; D: TRBD2; V: TRBV3-1/TRBV3-2; DNA: TGTGCCAGCAGGCAAGCCGGGACTAGCGGGACTAATGAGCAGTTCTTC; CDR3: CASRQAGTSGTNEQFF
J: TRBJ2-3; size: .; D: .; V: TRBV2; DNA: TGTGCCAGCAGTGAACTCCGGGACTCTAACGTGGATACGCAGTATTTT; CDR3: CASSELRDSNVDTQYF
J: TRBJ2-3; size: .; D: TRBD2; V: TRBV5-1; DNA: TGCGCCAGCACCCCGGGAGGGCCGGGAGATACGCAGTATTTT; CDR3: CASTPGGPGDTQYF
J: TRBJ1-2; size: .; D: TRBD1; V: TRBV5-5; DNA: TGTGCCAGCAGCTTAAACAGGGGCTTTAACTATGGCTACACCTTC; CDR3: CASSLNRGFNYGYTF
J: TRBJ1-6; size: .; D: .; V: TRBV9; DNA: TGTGCCAGCAGCGTAGTTCCAGCTGGCGGTTCACCCCTCCACTTT; CDR3: CASSVVPAGGSPLHF
J: TRBJ1-1; size: .; D: TRBD1; V: TRBV30; DNA: TGTGCCGGTCCGGGACAGGGGAACACTGAAGCTTTCTTT; CDR3: CAGPGQGNTEAFF
J: TRBJ1-3; size: .; D: .; V: TRBV28; DNA: TGTGCCAGCACCCTAGGCGGTGGAGCCCTCCCTGGAAACACCATATATTTT; CDR3: CASTLGGGALPGNTIYF
J: TRBJ2-7; size: .; D: TRBD2; V: TRBV10-3; DNA: TGTGCCATCGCGGGAGTCGTCTACGAGCAGTACTTC; CDR3: CAIAGVVYEQYF
J: TRBJ2-5; size: many; D: TRBD2; V: TRBV5-1; DNA: TGCGCCAGCAGCGAAAGTAGCGGGGAGGAGACCCAGTACTTC; CDR3: CASSESSGEETQYF
J: TRBJ2-5; size: .; D: .; V: TRBV24-1; DNA: TGTGCCACCAGTGATAGAACATCGTTTGAGACCCAGTACTTC; CDR3: CATSDRTSFETQYF
J: TRBJ1-2; size: .; D: .; V: TRBV6-2/TRBV6-3; DNA: TGTGCCAGCAGTTACGAGGCCCGCGGTGGCTACACCTTC; CDR3: CASSYEARGGYTF
J: TRBJ1-6; size: .; D: .; V: TRBV2; DNA: TGTGCCAGCATGGAGCGGACTAGCAATTCACCCCTCCACTTT; CDR3: CASMERTSNSPLHF
J: TRBJ2-6; size: .; D: .; V: TRBV6-5; DNA: TGTGCCAGCACTAAGCCATCTGGGGCCAACGTCCTGACTTTC; CDR3: CASTKPSGANVLTF
J: TRBJ1-6; size: .; D: .; V: TRBV7-2; DNA: TGTGCCAGCAGCCCCCCTAAGGGGACCGGGCGGGGTGTCCTCCACTTT; CDR3: CASSPPKGTGRGVLHF
J: TRBJ2-5; size: .; D: .; V: TRBV2; DNA: TGTGCCAGCAGTGAGGGGGGGGCTCAAGATACCCAGTACTTC; CDR3: CASSEGGAQDTQYF
J: TRBJ2-2; size: .; D: TRBD2; V: TRBV7-9; DNA: TGTGCCAGCACCGGAGGGGCGGGGGAACACACCGGGGAGCTGTTTTTT; CDR3: CASTGGAGEHTGELFF
J: TRBJ2-1; size: .; D: .; V: TRBV30; DNA: TGTGCCTGGAGATTAGACTCGATGCCCTCCAATGAGCAGTTCTTC; CDR3: CAWRLDSMPSNEQFF
J: TRBJ1-1; size: .; D: .; V: TRBV28; DNA: TGTGCCAGCACCTTAATGGGGGGGGCCACTGAAGCTTTCTTT; CDR3: CASTLMGGATEAFF
J: TRBJ1-5; size: .; D: .; V: TRBV30; DNA: TGTGCCTGGAGCCAACAGGGAAATCAGCCCCAGCATTTT; CDR3: CAWSQQGNQPQHF
J: TRBJ2-3; size: few; D: .; V: TRBV7-2; DNA: TGTGCCAGCAGCGGGCGTGCCCGAGGGGATACGCAGTATTTT; CDR3: CASSGRARGDTQYF
J: TRBJ2-3; size: .; D: TRBD2; V: TRBV5-1; DNA: TGCGCCAGCCGGAGGTGGTCTAGCGGGCGCACAGATACGCAGTATTTT; CDR3: CASRRWSSGRTDTQYF
J: TRBJ2-1; size: few; D: TRBD2; V: TRBV29-1; DNA: TGCAGCGTTGAAGAGGGGGGGACTAGCGGAGAATACAATGAGCAGTTCTTC; CDR3: CSVEEGGTSGEYNEQFF
J: TRBJ1-1; size: few; D: .; V: TRBV6-6; DNA: TGTGCCAGCAGTTACTCGACAGGCCAAGGCACTGAAGCTTTCTTT; CDR3: CASSYSTGQGTEAFF
J: TRBJ2-7; size: .; D: TRBD1; V: TRBV6-6; DNA: TGTGCCAGCAGTCCCAAGGACAGGGACTACGAGCAGTACTTC; CDR3: CASSPKDRDYEQYF
J: TRBJ2-2; size: .; D: TRBD2; V: TRBV19; DNA: TGTGCCAGTAGTACCTGGGGAGGGAAAGGGGAGCTGTTTTTT; CDR3: CASSTWGGKGELFF
J: TRBJ1-4; size: .; D: .; V: TRBV6-6; DNA: TGTGCCAGCAGTTACCTCAGGGAGGGTGGTGAAAAACTGTTTTTT; CDR3: CASSYLREGGEKLFF
J: TRBJ2-7; size: .; D: TRBD2; V: TRBV5-5; DNA: TGTGCCAGCAGTCCCAGTAGCGGGATCTCCTACGAGCAGTACTTC; CDR3: CASSPSSGISYEQYF
J: TRBJ2-3; size: .; D: TRBD2; V: TRBV15; DNA: TGTGCCACCAGCAGAGTCAACCTAGCGGTCACAGATACGCAGTATTTT; CDR3: CATSRVNLAVTDTQYF
J: TRBJ2-2; size: .; D: .; V: TRBV5-5; DNA: TGTGCCAGCAGCCTCTACGATGCCACCGGGGAGCTGTTTTTT; CDR3: CASSLYDATGELFF
J: TRBJ1-6; size: .; D: .; V: TRBV5-5; DNA: TGTGCCAGCAGCGTTGCGGGAGATCAACTCCTCCACTTT; CDR3: CASSVAGDQLLHF
J: TRBJ2-2; size: .; D: TRBD2; V: TRBV15; DNA: TGTGCCACCAGAGGGGGACTAGCGGGATTGGGCGGGGAGCTGTTTTTT; CDR3: CATRGGLAGLGGELFF
J: TRBJ2-3; size: .; D: .; V: TRBV7-3; DNA: TGTGCCAGCAGCTTAGAATTGCGGGGTACGCAGTATTTT; CDR3: CASSLELRGTQYF
J: TRBJ2-2; size: .; D: .; V: TRBV28; DNA: TGTGCCAGCAGTTTCCCAGACACCGGGGAGCTGTTTTTT; CDR3: CASSFPDTGELFF
J: TRBJ2-1; size: .; D: TRBD2; V: TRBV5-1; DNA: TGCGCCAGCAGCTTACTGAGCGGGAGAGAGAGGAGTCAGTTCTTC; CDR3: CASSLLSGRERSQFF
J: TRBJ2-7; size: .; D: TRBD1; V: TRBV6-5; DNA: TGTGCCAGCAGTTCGGACAGGGTCGAGCAGTACTTC; CDR3: CASSSDRVEQYF
J: TRBJ1-2; size: .; D: TRBD1; V: TRBV5-1; DNA: TGCGCCAGCAGCTGGAAGGCAGGGACAGGGGAATCATCTGGCTACACCTTC; CDR3: CASSWKAGTGESSGYTF
J: TRBJ2-3; size: .; D: .; V: TRBV6-6; DNA: TGTGCCAGCAGTTACTCGGGGCGGGGTACAGATACGCAGTATTTT; CDR3: CASSYSGRGTDTQYF
J: TRBJ1-2; size: .; D: .; V: TRBV7-9; DNA: TGTGCCAGCAGCCCGGGGGGCCAAGGCTACACCTTC; CDR3: CASSPGGQGYTF
J: TRBJ2-7; size: .; D: .; V: TRBV28; DNA: TGTGCCAGCAGGGCGGCTGGGTACGAGCAGTACTTC; CDR3: CASRAAGYEQYF
J: TRBJ2-7; size: .; D: TRBD2; V: TRBV27; DNA: TGTGCCAGCAGTTTATCTAGCGGGAGTTCCGAGCAGTACTTC; CDR3: CASSLSSGSSEQYF
J: TRBJ2-1; size: .; D: TRBD2; V: TRBV4-2; DNA: TGTGCCAGCAGCCAAGATAGGACTAGTGTTGTAAATGAGCAGTTCTTC; CDR3: CASSQDRTSVVNEQFF